This record covers a single TCR beta chain. Antigen: not known. PCR amplification relied on 60 Vbeta primers (plus 13 Jbeta primers). Clones were sequenced by immunoSEQ multiplex PCR, and TCRdb holds only the in-frame ones, with some missing. The sample gives 60,000 to 70,000 clones, around 80% of which show up once; more than 4% is in the top ten. The CDR3 is 13 amino acids. Germline CDR1 MNHNS, CDR2 SASEGT. The V and J ends lost 10 bases and 4 bases, in that order; junction bases with no gene match: 7. This entry belongs to a study of cytomegalovirus exposure and HLA in healthy donors. General study results and limits: Earlier analysis looked at TCR beta V segments, and most were productive about 87% or about 30% of the time.

This chain connects TRBV6-1 to TRBJ2-7, with 10 bases matching TRBD1. Input material: PBMCs. The sequence came from a woman between 25 and 40 years old in good health and CMV-seronegative. The CDR3 here is CAISGTGAYEQYF. The CDR3 bases are TGTGCCATCTCCGGGACAGGGGCTTACGAGCAGTACTTC.